This TCR beta chain was obtained from a study of beta chain features in type 1 diabetes. In the study overall: No age, gender or cell yield differences were seen between patients and healthy donors. Findings and caveats of the study: Significant though moderate, a shortening of TCRB CDR3s appeared in all four CD4+ subsets of Type 1 diabetes patients.

As concerns this clone: Its antigen is unknown.

TCRB transcripts that were expressed got sequenced, as all of the isolated RNA had been reverse transcribed. TCRdb keeps only in-frame clones here, not all; method: immunoSEQ multiplex PCR. The sample holds over 600,000 clones; around 11% are singletons and the top ten take around 0.12%. CDR3 length: 18 amino acids. Losses at the gene ends were 6 bases for V and 2 bases for J; bases not matched to a gene: 17. Per germline, CDR1 LNHDA and CDR2 SQIVND (reference sequence). CD45RO/CCR7/CD25/CD127/CD95/CD27 sorting isolated CD4+ naive, central memory, regulatory and stem cell-like memory cells. The sample consisted of naive CD4+ T cells from blood. This receptor was identified in a man aged 25 to 40 with type 1 diabetes. The chain uses TRBV19 and TRBJ2-3; TRBD1 matches 7 bases. CDR3 bases: TGTGCCAGTAGCTCCGCTCGAACAGGGGAGCCATTCACAGATACGCAGTATTTT. Protein product: CASSSARTGEPFTDTQYF.